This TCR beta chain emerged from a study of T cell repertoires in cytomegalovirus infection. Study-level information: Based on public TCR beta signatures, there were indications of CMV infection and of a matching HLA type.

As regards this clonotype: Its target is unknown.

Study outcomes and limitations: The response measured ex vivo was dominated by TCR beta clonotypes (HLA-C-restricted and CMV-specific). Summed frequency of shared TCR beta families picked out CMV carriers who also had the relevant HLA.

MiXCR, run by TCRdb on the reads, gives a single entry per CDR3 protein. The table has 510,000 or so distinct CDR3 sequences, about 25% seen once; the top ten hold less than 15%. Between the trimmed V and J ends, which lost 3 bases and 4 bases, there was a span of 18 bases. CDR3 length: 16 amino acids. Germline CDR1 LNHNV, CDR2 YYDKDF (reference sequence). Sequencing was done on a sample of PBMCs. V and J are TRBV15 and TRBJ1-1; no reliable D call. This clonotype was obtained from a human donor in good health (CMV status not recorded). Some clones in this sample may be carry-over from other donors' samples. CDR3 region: CATSRIKLQGSTEAFF. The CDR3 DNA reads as TGTGCCACCAGCAGGATAAAACTTCAAGGAAGCACTGAAGCTTTCTTT. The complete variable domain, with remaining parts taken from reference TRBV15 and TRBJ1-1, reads DAMVIQNPRYQVTQFGKPVTLSCSQTLNHNVMYWYQQKSSQAPKLLFHYYDKDFNNEADTPDNFQSRRPNTSFCFLDIRSPGLGDTAMYLCATSRIKLQGSTEAFFGQGTRLTVV.